This T cell receptor beta chain emerged from a study of Tregs in tolerant kidney transplant recipients. Regarding this clone: Its target is unknown. Other nucleotide sequences from this sample produce the same CDR3.

Points from the study as a whole: Antigen-driven expansion was suggested because donor-specific Tregs expanded more than all Tregs in tolerant patients. Few patients were studied, so findings need validation in larger groups. Nucleotide sequences could not be compared across some patients' samples due to primer changes.

CD4+CD25+CD127- Tregs, CD4+CD25- non-Tregs, CD4 and CD8 cells were sorted. Libraries were prepared by immunoSEQ multiplex PCR; TCRdb keeps only in-frame clonotypes and omits some of them. This table has about 78,000 clones, under 95% appearing once. CDR1 SGHRS and CDR2 YFSETQ come from the germline V gene. Trimming removed 1 base at V and 5 bases at J, with 18 bases between. The length of the CDR3 is 17 residues. The chain combines TRBV5-1 with TRBJ2-2; D possibly corresponds to TRBD1 (6 bases). This material consisted of Tregs from blood, taken before the transplant. This clonotype was obtained from a human donor who received a combined kidney and bone marrow transplant. CDR3 coding DNA: TGCGCCAGCAGCTTGAGCAGGGGTCTAGGGGGTACCGGGGAGCTGTTTTTT. Translation: CASSLSRGLGGTGELFF.